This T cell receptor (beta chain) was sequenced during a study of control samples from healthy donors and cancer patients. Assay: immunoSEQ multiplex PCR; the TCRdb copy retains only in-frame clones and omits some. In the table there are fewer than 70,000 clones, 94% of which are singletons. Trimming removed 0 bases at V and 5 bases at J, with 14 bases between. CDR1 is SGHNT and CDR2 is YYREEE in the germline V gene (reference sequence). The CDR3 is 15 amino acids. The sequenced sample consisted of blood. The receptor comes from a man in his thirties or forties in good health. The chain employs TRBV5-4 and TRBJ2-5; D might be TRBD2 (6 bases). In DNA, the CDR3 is TGTGCCAGCAGCTTGGGGGTGACTAGGTCTGAGACCCAGTACTTC. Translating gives CASSLGVTRSETQYF.